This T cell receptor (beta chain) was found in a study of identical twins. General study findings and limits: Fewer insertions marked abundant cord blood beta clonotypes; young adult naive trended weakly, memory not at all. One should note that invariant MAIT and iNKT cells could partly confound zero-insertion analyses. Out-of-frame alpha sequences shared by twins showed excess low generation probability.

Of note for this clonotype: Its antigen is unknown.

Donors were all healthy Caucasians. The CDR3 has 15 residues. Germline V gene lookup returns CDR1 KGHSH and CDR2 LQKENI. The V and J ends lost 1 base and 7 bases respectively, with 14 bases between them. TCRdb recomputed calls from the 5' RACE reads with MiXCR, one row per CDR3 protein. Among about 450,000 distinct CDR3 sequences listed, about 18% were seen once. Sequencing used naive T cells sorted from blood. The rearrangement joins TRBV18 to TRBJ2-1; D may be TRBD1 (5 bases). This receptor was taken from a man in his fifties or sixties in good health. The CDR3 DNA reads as TGTGCCAGCTCACCACAGGGGTCCTCCTGGAATGAGCAGTTCTTC. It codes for CASSPQGSSWNEQFF. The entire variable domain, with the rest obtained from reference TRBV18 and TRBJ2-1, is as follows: NAGVMQNPRHLVRRRGQEARLRCSPMKGHSHVYWYRQLPEEGLKFMVYLQKENIIDESGMPKERFSAEFPKEGPSILRIQQVVRGDSAAYFCASSPQGSSWNEQFFGPGTRLTVL.